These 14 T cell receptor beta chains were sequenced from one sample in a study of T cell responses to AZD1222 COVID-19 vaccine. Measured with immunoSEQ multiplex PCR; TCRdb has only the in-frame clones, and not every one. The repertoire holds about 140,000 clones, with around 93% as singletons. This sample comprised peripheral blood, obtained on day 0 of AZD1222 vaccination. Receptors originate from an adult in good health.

The CDR3 DNA sequence: TGTGCCACCAGCCTCCCCCGGGGCCACGTCGGCTATGGCTACACCTTC. Translated, it gives CATSLPRGHVGYGYTF. V usage is TRBV15 and J usage is TRBJ1-2, with D perhaps matching TRBD1 (5 bases). The CDR3 totals 16 residues. V lost 5 bases, J lost 4 bases, and 20 bases lay in between. The V gene's germline CDR1 is LNHNV and CDR2 YYDKDF (reference sequence).

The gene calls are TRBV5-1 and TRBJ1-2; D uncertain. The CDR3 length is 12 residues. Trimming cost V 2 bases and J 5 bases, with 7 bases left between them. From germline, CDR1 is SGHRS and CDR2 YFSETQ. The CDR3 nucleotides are TGCGCCAGCAGCTTCGGTGTTTATGGCTACACCTTC. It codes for CASSFGVYGYTF.

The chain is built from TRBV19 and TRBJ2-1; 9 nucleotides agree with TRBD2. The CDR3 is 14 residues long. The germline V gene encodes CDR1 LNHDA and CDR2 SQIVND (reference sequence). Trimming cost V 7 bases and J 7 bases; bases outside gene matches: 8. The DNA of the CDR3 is TGTGCCAGTACCCCTAGCGGGGTTCATAATGAGCAGTTCTTC. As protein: CASTPSGVHNEQFF.

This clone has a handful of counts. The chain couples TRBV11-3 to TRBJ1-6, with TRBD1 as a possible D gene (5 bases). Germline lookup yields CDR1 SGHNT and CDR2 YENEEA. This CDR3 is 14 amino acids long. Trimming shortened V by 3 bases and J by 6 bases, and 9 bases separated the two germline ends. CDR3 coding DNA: TGTGCCAGCAGCTTGACAGCTTCTAATTCACCCCTCCACTTT. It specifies CASSLTASNSPLHF. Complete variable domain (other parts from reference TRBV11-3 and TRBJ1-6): EAGVVQSPRYKIIEKKQPVAFWCNPISGHNTLYWYLQNLGQGPELLIRYENEEAVDDSQLPKDRFSAERLKGVDSTLKIQPAELGDSAVYLCASSLTASNSPLHFGNGTRLTVT.

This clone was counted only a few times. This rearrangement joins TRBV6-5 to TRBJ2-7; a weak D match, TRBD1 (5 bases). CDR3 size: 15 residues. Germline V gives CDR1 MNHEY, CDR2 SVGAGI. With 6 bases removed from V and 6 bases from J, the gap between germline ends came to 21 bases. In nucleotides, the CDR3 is TGTGCCAGCAGGGAGTTTTTGGTGGGGCGGAGCGAGCAGTACTTC. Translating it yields CASREFLVGRSEQYF.

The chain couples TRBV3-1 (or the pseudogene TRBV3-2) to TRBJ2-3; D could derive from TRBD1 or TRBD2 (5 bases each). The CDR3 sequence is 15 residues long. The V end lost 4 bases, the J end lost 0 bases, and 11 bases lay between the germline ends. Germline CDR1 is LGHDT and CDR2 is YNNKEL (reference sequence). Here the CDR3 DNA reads TGTGCCAGCAGCCTCGGGGCGCTGAGCACAGATACGCAGTATTTT. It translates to CASSLGALSTDTQYF.

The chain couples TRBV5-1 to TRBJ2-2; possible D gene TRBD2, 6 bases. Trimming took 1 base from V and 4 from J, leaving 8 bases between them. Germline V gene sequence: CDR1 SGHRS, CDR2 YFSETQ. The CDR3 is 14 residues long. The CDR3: CASSLLGGTGELFF. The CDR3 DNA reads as TGCGCCAGCAGCTTGTTGGGGGGCACCGGGGAGCTGTTTTTT.

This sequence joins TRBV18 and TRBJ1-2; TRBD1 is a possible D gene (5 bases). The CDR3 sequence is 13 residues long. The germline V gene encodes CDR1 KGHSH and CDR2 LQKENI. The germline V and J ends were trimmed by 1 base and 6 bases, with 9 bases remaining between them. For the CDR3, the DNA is TGTGCCAGCTCACCACGGGGGAAGGATGGCTACACCTTC. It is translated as CASSPRGKDGYTF. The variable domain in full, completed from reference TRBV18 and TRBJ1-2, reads NAGVMQNPRHLVRRRGQEARLRCSPMKGHSHVYWYRQLPEEGLKFMVYLQKENIIDESGMPKERFSAEFPKEGPSILRIQQVVRGDSAAYFCASSPRGKDGYTFGSGTRLTVV.

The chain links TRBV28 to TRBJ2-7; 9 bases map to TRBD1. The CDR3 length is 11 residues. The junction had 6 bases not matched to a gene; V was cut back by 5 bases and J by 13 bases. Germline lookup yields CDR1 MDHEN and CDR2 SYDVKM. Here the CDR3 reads CASSTDRGRYF. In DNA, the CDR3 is TGTGCCAGCAGTACGGACAGGGGAAGATACTTC.

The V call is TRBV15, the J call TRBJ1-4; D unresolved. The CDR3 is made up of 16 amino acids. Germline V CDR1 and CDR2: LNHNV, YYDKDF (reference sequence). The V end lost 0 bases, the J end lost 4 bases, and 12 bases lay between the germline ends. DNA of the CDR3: TGTGCCACCAGCAGAGAAAGCGGCAGCCGTAATGAAAAACTGTTTTTT. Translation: CATSRESGSRNEKLFF.

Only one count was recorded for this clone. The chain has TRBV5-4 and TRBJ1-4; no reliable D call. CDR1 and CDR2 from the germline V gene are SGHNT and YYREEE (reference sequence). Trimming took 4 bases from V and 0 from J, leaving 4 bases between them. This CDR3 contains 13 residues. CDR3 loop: CASSPATNEKLFF. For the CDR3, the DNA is TGTGCCAGCAGCCCCGCAACTAATGAAAAACTGTTTTTT.

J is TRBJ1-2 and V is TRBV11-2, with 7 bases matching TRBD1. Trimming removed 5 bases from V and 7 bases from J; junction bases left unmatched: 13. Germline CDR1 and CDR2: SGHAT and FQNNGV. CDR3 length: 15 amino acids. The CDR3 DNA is TGTGCCAGCAGCGAGTACAGGGGCGGGACTACTGGCTACACCTTC. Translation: CASSEYRGGTTGYTF. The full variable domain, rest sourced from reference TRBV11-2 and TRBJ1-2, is EAGVAQSPRYKIIEKRQSVAFWCNPISGHATLYWYQQILGQGPKLLIQFQNNGVVDDSQLPKDRFSAERLKGVDSTLKIQPAKLEDSAVYLCASSEYRGGTTGYTFGSGTRLTVV.

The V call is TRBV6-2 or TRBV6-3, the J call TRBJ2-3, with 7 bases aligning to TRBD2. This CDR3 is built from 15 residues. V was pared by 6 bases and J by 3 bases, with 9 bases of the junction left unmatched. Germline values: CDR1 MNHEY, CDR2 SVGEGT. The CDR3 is CASSLRREGTDTQYF. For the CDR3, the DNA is TGTGCCAGCAGCCTCCGCAGGGAGGGGACAGATACGCAGTATTTT.

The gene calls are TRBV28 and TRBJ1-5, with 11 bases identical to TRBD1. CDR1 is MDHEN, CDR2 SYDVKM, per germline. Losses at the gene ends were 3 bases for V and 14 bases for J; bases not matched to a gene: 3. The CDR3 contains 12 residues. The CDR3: CASSFPGQGEHF. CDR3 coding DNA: TGTGCCAGCAGTTTTCCGGGACAGGGGGAGCATTTT.